This entry is about one TCR beta chain. The data were produced by immunoSEQ multiplex PCR, yet TCRdb's version contains in-frame clones alone and is incomplete. There are 100,000 or so clones in the sample; over 90% occur only once, and approximately 0.2% lies in the top ten. Germline values: CDR1 SGHRS, CDR2 YFSETQ. This CDR3 has 15 residues. V was cut by 4 bases and J by 0 bases, with 14 bases left in between. The record originates from a study of technical replicates of blood from a few donors. Specimen: T cells isolated from PBMCs. This chain connects TRBV5-1 to TRBJ2-7, with D tentatively TRBD2 (5 bases). The sequence came from a human donor in good health. CDR3 nucleotides: TGCGCCAGCAGCCCCCGGACTGTGAGCTCCTACGAGCAGTACTTC. This codes for CASSPRTVSSYEQYF.